This is a list of T cell receptor beta chains from one sample in a study of cytomegalovirus exposure and HLA in healthy donors. Using immunoSEQ multiplex PCR, the repertoire was profiled, and TCRdb retains in-frame clones only, with some absent. The repertoire has 55,000 to 70,000 clones, about four fifths of them found once; the top ten carry around 4.2%. The sample comprised PBMCs. Source of these receptors: a woman aged 40-49 years in good health and CMV-seronegative. The conserved cysteine and the conserved F or W are not part of the CDR3 here. The order of the fields is clone size, J gene, V gene, CDR3 protein. Clone size appears in some rows only: once, few, many, or a class for an expanded clone.

abundance: -; j_gene: TRBJ2-7; v_gene: TRBV6-5; CDR3aa: ASRTRTSGFYEQY
abundance: -; j_gene: TRBJ1-1; v_gene: TRBV6-5; CDR3aa: ASSYRGQREAF
abundance: -; j_gene: TRBJ2-6; v_gene: TRBV9; CDR3aa: ASSVPVSSGANVLT
abundance: -; j_gene: TRBJ1-2; v_gene: TRBV27; CDR3aa: ASGGQGFGVSYT
abundance: -; j_gene: TRBJ1-1; v_gene: TRBV7-9; CDR3aa: ASSSTAGGRTEAF
abundance: -; j_gene: TRBJ1-6; v_gene: TRBV6-5; CDR3aa: ASSRGEGNSPLH
abundance: -; j_gene: TRBJ1-1; v_gene: TRBV7-9; CDR3aa: ASSREQGSEAF
abundance: once; j_gene: TRBJ2-1; v_gene: TRBV5-1; CDR3aa: ASSSPGTVDYNEQF
abundance: -; j_gene: TRBJ1-2; v_gene: TRBV5-1; CDR3aa: ASSSLGQGGGYT
abundance: -; j_gene: TRBJ2-7; v_gene: TRBV18; CDR3aa: ASSGEGGTYEQY
abundance: -; j_gene: TRBJ2-7; v_gene: TRBV5-4; CDR3aa: ASSRRESYEQY
abundance: -; j_gene: TRBJ2-1; v_gene: TRBV19; CDR3aa: ASSPAAGTGTYNEQF
abundance: -; j_gene: TRBJ2-1; v_gene: TRBV29-1; CDR3aa: SVTRGSRDNEQF
abundance: once; j_gene: TRBJ2-2; v_gene: TRBV27; CDR3aa: ASKTGQGVAGELF
abundance: once; j_gene: TRBJ2-1; v_gene: TRBV28; CDR3aa: ASSLGRGRSYNEQF
abundance: -; j_gene: TRBJ2-2; v_gene: TRBV29-1; CDR3aa: SVEGTGVTGELF
abundance: once; j_gene: TRBJ2-3; v_gene: TRBV19; CDR3aa: ASSAGTSGITDTQY
abundance: -; j_gene: TRBJ2-1; v_gene: TRBV5-1; CDR3aa: ASSLTGRNEQF
abundance: -; j_gene: TRBJ1-1; v_gene: TRBV27; CDR3aa: ASSLSTGMNTEAF
abundance: -; j_gene: TRBJ1-4; v_gene: TRBV19; CDR3aa: ASSIRGTGAYGEKLF
abundance: -; j_gene: TRBJ2-1; v_gene: TRBV6-5; CDR3aa: ASSYFLAGGVNEQF
abundance: -; j_gene: TRBJ1-3; v_gene: TRBV28; CDR3aa: ASGGGAGNTIY
abundance: -; j_gene: TRBJ2-1; v_gene: TRBV6-1; CDR3aa: ASSAQGIDLYNEQF
abundance: -; j_gene: TRBJ2-1; v_gene: TRBV14; CDR3aa: ASSQDYVTGYNEQF
abundance: -; j_gene: TRBJ2-2; v_gene: TRBV9; CDR3aa: ASSGSPGGDTGELF
abundance: -; j_gene: TRBJ2-7; v_gene: TRBV7-9; CDR3aa: ASSSGTGPYEQY
abundance: -; j_gene: TRBJ2-5; v_gene: TRBV23-1; CDR3aa: ASSGLGTGDFGTQY
abundance: few; j_gene: TRBJ2-3; v_gene: TRBV27; CDR3aa: ASSSPDTNTQY
abundance: -; j_gene: TRBJ2-3; v_gene: TRBV6-6; CDR3aa: ASSTGLDVDTQY
abundance: few; j_gene: TRBJ2-7; v_gene: TRBV28; CDR3aa: ASSFTYEQY
abundance: once; j_gene: TRBJ1-5; v_gene: TRBV28; CDR3aa: ACYGTGNQPQH
abundance: -; j_gene: TRBJ2-3; v_gene: TRBV7-6; CDR3aa: ASSLSGRTDTQY
abundance: -; j_gene: TRBJ2-3; v_gene: TRBV7-6; CDR3aa: ASSLGTSGSTDTQY
abundance: -; j_gene: TRBJ1-2; v_gene: TRBV5-1; CDR3aa: ASSLDASWSDGYT
abundance: -; j_gene: TRBJ2-1; v_gene: TRBV6-5; CDR3aa: ASRQGLNNEQF
abundance: -; j_gene: TRBJ2-1; v_gene: TRBV6-5; CDR3aa: ASSYSRREGRNEQF
abundance: -; j_gene: TRBJ2-3; v_gene: TRBV18; CDR3aa: ASSPPGLADTDTQY
abundance: once; j_gene: TRBJ1-1; v_gene: TRBV30; CDR3aa: AWSSGGGFEAF
abundance: -; j_gene: TRBJ2-3; v_gene: TRBV5-1; CDR3aa: ASSAATSTDTQY
abundance: -; j_gene: TRBJ2-7; v_gene: TRBV11-2; CDR3aa: ASSFTGTSGSQFDYEQY
abundance: -; j_gene: TRBJ1-2; v_gene: TRBV28; CDR3aa: ASSPTTGSGYT
abundance: -; j_gene: TRBJ2-5; v_gene: TRBV11-2; CDR3aa: ASSFGSGETQY
abundance: -; j_gene: TRBJ2-5; v_gene: TRBV5-4; CDR3aa: ASSGGGDRGLQETQY
abundance: -; j_gene: TRBJ2-1; v_gene: TRBV7-3; CDR3aa: AGSSSGSYNEQF
abundance: -; j_gene: TRBJ2-3; v_gene: TRBV7-3; CDR3aa: ASSIQGLAGTDTQY
abundance: -; j_gene: TRBJ2-3; v_gene: TRBV29-1; CDR3aa: SVNRGFAPTDTQY
abundance: -; j_gene: TRBJ2-1; v_gene: TRBV6-4; CDR3aa: ASSDGGDSANEQF
abundance: few; j_gene: TRBJ1-1; v_gene: TRBV10-3; CDR3aa: AISESSTGPDAF
abundance: -; j_gene: TRBJ2-1; v_gene: TRBV10-2; CDR3aa: ASRTGRQGIEQF
abundance: -; j_gene: TRBJ1-3; v_gene: TRBV9; CDR3aa: ASSVEAEPGNTIY
abundance: -; j_gene: TRBJ2-3; v_gene: TRBV18; CDR3aa: ASSPLAGQTDTQY
abundance: -; j_gene: TRBJ1-3; v_gene: TRBV4-1; CDR3aa: ASSQGVGRGFGNTIY
abundance: -; j_gene: TRBJ2-3; v_gene: TRBV7-3; CDR3aa: ASSLTSTSGRGTDTQY
abundance: -; j_gene: TRBJ2-7; v_gene: TRBV9; CDR3aa: ASTRRGGGSGREAYEQY
abundance: once; j_gene: TRBJ2-7; v_gene: TRBV9; CDR3aa: ASSVEGGGLYEQY
abundance: -; j_gene: TRBJ1-5; v_gene: TRBV15; CDR3aa: ATSRDPGGNQPQH
abundance: once; j_gene: TRBJ2-1; v_gene: TRBV6-1; CDR3aa: ASNAGGGSYNEQF
abundance: -; j_gene: TRBJ1-5; v_gene: TRBV19; CDR3aa: ASSRQRNSNQPQH